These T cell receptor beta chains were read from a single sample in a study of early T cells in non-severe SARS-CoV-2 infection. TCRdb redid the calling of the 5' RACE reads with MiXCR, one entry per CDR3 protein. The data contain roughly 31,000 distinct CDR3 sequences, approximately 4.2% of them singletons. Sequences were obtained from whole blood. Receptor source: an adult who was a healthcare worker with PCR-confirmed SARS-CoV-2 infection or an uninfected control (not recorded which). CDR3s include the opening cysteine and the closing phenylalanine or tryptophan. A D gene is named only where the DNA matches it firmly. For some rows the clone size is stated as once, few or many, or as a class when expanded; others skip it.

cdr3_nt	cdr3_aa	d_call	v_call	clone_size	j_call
TGTGCCAGCTCTGAGGGTAGCGGGAGCCTCACAGATACGCAGTATTTT	CASSEGSGSLTDTQYF	TRBD2	TRBV28	few	TRBJ2-3
TGTGCCAGCAGCCAAGGCGGGAGAGGTGAGCAGTTCTTC	CASSQGGRGEQFF	TRBD2	TRBV3-1	NA	TRBJ2-1
TGTGCCAGCAGCTTAGCGAGCGGGAGGAGGTTGAATGAGCAGTTCTTC	CASSLASGRRLNEQFF	TRBD2	TRBV7-2	many	TRBJ2-1
TGTGCCACCCACATTATCCGAGAGACCCAGTACTTC	CATHIIRETQYF	NA	TRBV6-1	many	TRBJ2-5
TGTGCCAGCAGCGAAGTGGGGGGCTACAATGAGCAGTTCTTC	CASSEVGGYNEQFF	NA	TRBV7-9	many	TRBJ2-1
TGTGCCAGCAGCCTGTCAACTGGGACGAACACTGAAGCTTTCTTT	CASSLSTGTNTEAFF	NA	TRBV5-4	many	TRBJ1-1
TGTGCCAGCAGTTTATATGGGGGCTCCTACGAGCAGTACTTC	CASSLYGGSYEQYF	NA	TRBV28	few	TRBJ2-7
TGTGCCATCAGGACCGGGTCTAATAGCAATCAGCCCCAGCATTTT	CAIRTGSNSNQPQHF	NA	TRBV10-3	many	TRBJ1-5
TGTGCCAGCAGCGCCGGGACAGGGGGCACTAATGAAAAACTGTTTTTT	CASSAGTGGTNEKLFF	TRBD1	TRBV9	many	TRBJ1-4
TGTGCCAGCAGCTTTTGGACAGGGTTGGCCGGGGAGCTGTTTTTT	CASSFWTGLAGELFF	TRBD1	TRBV7-2	many	TRBJ2-2
TGTGCCAGCAGCTTACTAGCAGGGTCCCCAGATACGCAGTATTTT	CASSLLAGSPDTQYF	NA	TRBV7-2	many	TRBJ2-3
TGTGCCAGTTCTGGGACAGGGGGCTACTATAGCAATCAGCCCCAGCATTTT	CASSGTGGYYSNQPQHF	TRBD1	TRBV6-2/TRBV6-3	NA	TRBJ1-5
TGTGCCAGCAGCCCGCAGGGGCTAGCCAAAAACATTCAGTACTTC	CASSPQGLAKNIQYF	NA	TRBV7-9	many	TRBJ2-4
TGTGCCAGCAGCACGGGTGGCGGGAGCTTTAATGAGCAGTTCTTC	CASSTGGGSFNEQFF	TRBD2	TRBV9	few	TRBJ2-1
TGTGCCAGCAGTGATGAGGACCGGTGGACCCTGGGGGAGCAGTACTTC	CASSDEDRWTLGEQYF	NA	TRBV6-1	NA	TRBJ2-7
TGTGCCAGCGTCTGGACAGGGGGGACAGATACGCAGTATTTT	CASVWTGGTDTQYF	TRBD1	TRBV6-6	many	TRBJ2-3
TGCGCCAGCAGCCCGGGACAGCTGAACACTGAAGCTTTCTTT	CASSPGQLNTEAFF	TRBD1	TRBV4-1	many	TRBJ1-1
TGTGCCAGCTCCCGAGGAACACCACCCACAGATACGCAGTATTTT	CASSRGTPPTDTQYF	NA	TRBV11-2	many	TRBJ2-3
TGTGCCAGCAGCCCGGACAGGGTGGGAAATGAGCAGTTCTTC	CASSPDRVGNEQFF	TRBD1	TRBV5-6	many	TRBJ2-1
TGCGCCAGCAGCTTTCCGGGAACGGGGTACGAGCAGTACTTC	CASSFPGTGYEQYF	NA	TRBV5-1	many	TRBJ2-7
TGTGCCAGCAGCTTAGCGGCAATAGCCAAAAACATTCAGTACTTC	CASSLAAIAKNIQYF	NA	TRBV7-9	many	TRBJ2-4
TGTGCCAGCTGGGGGGCCCGGACCGGGGAGCTGTTTTTT	CASWGARTGELFF	NA	TRBV28	NA	TRBJ2-2
TGTGCCAGCAGAAAGGGCAGGGCCAAAAACATTCAGTACTTC	CASRKGRAKNIQYF	NA	TRBV28	few	TRBJ2-4
TGTGCCAGCAGCTTATGGGCGGGAGTAACAGATACGCAGTATTTT	CASSLWAGVTDTQYF	TRBD2	TRBV7-3	many	TRBJ2-3
TGTGCCAGCAGCCCTAGCACAGATACGCAGTATTTT	CASSPSTDTQYF	NA	TRBV11-2	many	TRBJ2-3
TGTGCCAGCAGTCGATTCGGGACAGCTAATGAAAAACTGTTTTTT	CASSRFGTANEKLFF	TRBD1	TRBV28	many	TRBJ1-4
TGTGCCAGCAGCTTAGGAGGTTCTTGGGGGGAGCTGTTTTTT	CASSLGGSWGELFF	NA	TRBV11-2	many	TRBJ2-2
TGCGCCAGCAGCTTGGAGGATACGCAGTATTTT	CASSLEDTQYF	NA	TRBV5-1	many	TRBJ2-3
TGCAGCGTTGAAGAGACGGGATACGAGCAGTACTTC	CSVEETGYEQYF	NA	TRBV29-1	few	TRBJ2-7
TGTGCCAGCAGCCAAGAAGGGGGGCCCCTCGAGCAGTACTTC	CASSQEGGPLEQYF	NA	TRBV3-1	many	TRBJ2-7
TGTGCCAGCAGCTTGAAGGGGGGATCGGACACTGAAGCTTTCTTT	CASSLKGGSDTEAFF	NA	TRBV7-6	many	TRBJ1-1
TGTGCCAGCAGCCAAGTAAGGACAGGGAACACTGAAGCTTTCTTT	CASSQVRTGNTEAFF	TRBD1	TRBV3-1	many	TRBJ1-1
TGCAGCGTTACAAACAGGGGAGCCGCTGAAGCTTTCTTT	CSVTNRGAAEAFF	TRBD1	TRBV29-1	many	TRBJ1-1
TGTGCCAGCAGCTTAGGGACAGCCCAAGAGACCCAGTACTTC	CASSLGTAQETQYF	NA	TRBV7-9	NA	TRBJ2-5
TGCAGCGTTGAAGTGAGAGGTTTGAACACTGAAGCTTTCTTT	CSVEVRGLNTEAFF	NA	TRBV29-1	few	TRBJ1-1
TGTGCCAGCAGCCCGTCACTAGCGAACGGGGGTGAGCAGTTCTTC	CASSPSLANGGEQFF	TRBD2	TRBV5-4	NA	TRBJ2-1
TGTGTCAGCGGAGACAGATACGAGCAGTACTTC	CVSGDRYEQYF	NA	TRBV28	NA	TRBJ2-7
TGTGCCAGCAATGTCGGGGTAAAAACTGAAGCTTTCTTT	CASNVGVKTEAFF	NA	TRBV28	few	TRBJ1-1
TGTGCCAGCAGTCTCACTCATTCACCCCTCCACTTT	CASSLTHSPLHF	NA	TRBV12-3/TRBV12-4	NA	TRBJ1-6
TGTGCCAGCAGCCCCCACAGTGGGGTGATTTATAAGCAGTTCTTC	CASSPHSGVIYKQFF	NA	TRBV14	few	TRBJ2-1
TGTGCCAGCAGTACCTTCACCGTCCGGGACTCTCGCTACGAGCAGTACTTC	CASSTFTVRDSRYEQYF	NA	TRBV28	many	TRBJ2-7
TGTGCCAGCCGCCCTCGGGGTATCGGCTACGAGCAGTACTTC	CASRPRGIGYEQYF	NA	TRBV2	many	TRBJ2-7
TGTGCCAGCAGCCAATGGGGAGTGGGAAGCTCCTACGAGCAGTACTTC	CASSQWGVGSSYEQYF	NA	TRBV4-2	few	TRBJ2-7
TGTGCCAGCAGCCAAGTTGCCCAGGGAGGTCGGACCCAGTACTTC	CASSQVAQGGRTQYF	NA	TRBV3-1	few	TRBJ2-5
TGCGCCAGCAGCCCCTCCCCCCGACTAGGGAACAATGAGCAGTTCTTC	CASSPSPRLGNNEQFF	NA	TRBV5-1	many	TRBJ2-1
TGCAGTGCTAGAGACCCGACTAGCGGGGGGAGTACCGGGGAGCTGTTTTTT	CSARDPTSGGSTGELFF	TRBD2	TRBV20-1	many	TRBJ2-2
TGTGCCAGCAGCTTGCCTAGCGGGGTACAAGATACGCAGTATTTT	CASSLPSGVQDTQYF	TRBD2	TRBV5-5	NA	TRBJ2-3